This T cell receptor (beta chain) derives from a study of blood T cell repertoires in COVID-19. Study at large: T cells, B-cell-depleted T cells, or PBMCs provided the cDNA or gDNA that served as material.

Enrolled during active infection, Seattle patients were then followed longitudinally. Assay used: immunoSEQ multiplex PCR; TCRdb lists only in-frame clones, some missing. The sample includes 70,000 or so clones, approximately 84% seen only once; the top ten take around 13%. V gave up 3 bases and J gave up 4 bases; unmatched junction bases: 11. Germline V gene data show CDR1 as KGHSH and CDR2 as LQKENI. The CDR3 is made up of 16 amino acids. Sequencing used peripheral blood. This clonotype originated in a man aged 45-65 years with COVID-19, enrolled during active disease. The V and J genes are TRBV18 and TRBJ2-5; 7 nucleotides agree with TRBD1. Here the CDR3 reads CASSPWTGDFGETQYF. CDR3 bases: TGTGCCAGCTCACCGTGGACAGGTGATTTTGGAGAGACCCAGTACTTC.